This T cell receptor beta chain derives from a study of OX40 agonist ivuxolimab in advanced cancers. Study-wide context: Patients received the agonistic anti-OX40 (CD134) antibody ivuxolimab.

CDR1 is SGHNT and CDR2 is YENEEA in the germline V gene. Trimming took 4 bases from V and 0 from J; bases not matched to a gene: 1. This CDR3 has 17 amino acids. Clones were read by immunoSEQ multiplex PCR, and TCRdb kept only the in-frame ones, dropping some. The sample contains tens of thousands of clones, about 89% of which appear only once. This chain connects TRBV11-3 to TRBJ2-3; TRBD2 aligns across 16 bases. The sequencing used CD4+ or CD8+ T cells sorted from blood, collected in a trial of the OX40 agonist ivuxolimab. The TCR sequence derives from an adult with an advanced solid tumor such as melanoma, head and neck, liver or kidney cancer. CDR3 nucleotides: TGTGCCAGCAGCTCGGGACTAGCGGGAGGGAGCACAGATACGCAGTATTTT. Translation gives CASSSGLAGGSTDTQYF.